The 10 T cell receptor beta chains below come from one sample, sequenced in a study of T cell responses to AZD1222 COVID-19 vaccine (dated by TCRdb to about 2021). Library preparation was by the immunoSEQ multiplex PCR assay. TCRdb retrieved this table from immuneACCESS and kept in-frame rearrangements only. Not all clones are present; in checked studies, unresolved V genes account for under half, and no reason is known for the remainder. The sample records 150,000 to 200,000 clones, about nine tenths of which are singletons. The ten largest clonotypes hold 2.5% to 3% of the sample. Interpreted using the paper, the time point label stands for: baseline before first vaccination. What the treatment or condition label conveys for this sample: meningococcal conjugate vaccine given as trial control. Sequenced material: peripheral blood, taken on day 0 of MenACWY control vaccination. The receptor source for this set is an adult in good health.

This chain links TRBV28 with TRBJ2-7; a possible D gene is TRBD2 (5 bases). CDR3 length: 12 amino acids. Germline V CDR1 and CDR2: MDHEN, SYDVKM. With 5 bases removed from V and 5 bases from J, the gap between germline ends came to 10 bases. The CDR3 bases are TGTGCCAGCAGTCTGTCGGGGAACGAGCAGTACTTC. It is translated as CASSLSGNEQYF.

The chain uses TRBV2 and TRBJ2-3; D is undetermined. Germline V gives CDR1 SNHLY, CDR2 FYNNEI. The V end was cut by 5 bases, the J end by 2 bases, with 8 bases between. The CDR3 runs 13 residues. Here the CDR3 reads CASSYDPTDTQYF. In DNA, the CDR3 is TGTGCCAGCAGTTATGACCCCACAGATACGCAGTATTTT. The variable domain in full, completed from reference TRBV2 and TRBJ2-3, reads EPEVTQTPSHQVTQMGQEVILRCVPISNHLYFYWYRQILGQKVEFLVSFYNNEISEKSEIFDDQFSVERPDGSNFTLKIRSTKLEDSAMYFCASSYDPTDTQYFGPGTRLTVL.

The chain carries TRBV7-8 and TRBJ1-3, with D unresolved. The CDR3 runs to 17 residues. Germline assignment: CDR1 SGHVS and CDR2 FQNEAQ. The V end was cut by 5 bases, the J end by 2 bases, with 19 bases between. CDR3 in DNA: TGTGCCAGCAGCCCCCCCCGGACCTTATTAACTGGAAACACCATATATTTT. Translating gives CASSPPRTLLTGNTIYF.

The chain is built from TRBV7-3 and TRBJ2-2; D gene ambiguous. Per the germline V gene, CDR1 is SGHTA and CDR2 is FQGTGA. The CDR3 is 15 amino acids. V lost 0 bases and J lost 2, with 7 bases in between. CDR3 region: CASSLTKPNTGELFF. CDR3 nucleotide sequence: TGTGCCAGCAGCTTAACGAAGCCCAACACCGGGGAGCTGTTTTTT.

The rearrangement uses TRBV7-9 and TRBJ2-3; D possibly uses TRBD1 or TRBD2 (7 bases each). The CDR3 is 15 residues long. Looked up from germline, CDR1 is SEHNR and CDR2 is FQNEAQ (reference sequence). V lost 5 bases, J lost 0 bases, and 12 bases lay in between. CDR3 residues: CASSRQGGSTDTQYF. In DNA form, the CDR3 reads TGTGCCAGCAGCCGACAGGGAGGGAGCACAGATACGCAGTATTTT.

The chain combines TRBV30 with TRBJ2-3, with no clear D. V dropped 5 bases and J dropped 1 base, with 4 bases sitting between them. From germline, CDR1 is GTSNPN and CDR2 SVGIG (reference sequence). The CDR3 has 11 amino acids. The DNA for the CDR3 is TGTGCCTGGTGGCGCACAGATACGCAGTATTTT. Protein sequence: CAWWRTDTQYF. Looking up the rest from reference TRBV30 and TRBJ2-3 gives the full variable domain: SQTIHQWPATLVQPVGSPLSLECTVEGTSNPNLYWYRQAAGRGLQLLFYSVGIGQISSEVPQNLSASRPQDRQFILSSKKLLLSDSGFYLCAWWRTDTQYFGPGTRLTVL.

The chain is built from TRBV9 and TRBJ2-1; possible D gene TRBD2, 5 bases. CDR1 is SGDLS, CDR2 YYNGEE, per germline. The ends were cut back, 3 bases at V and 2 bases at J, with 12 bases in the middle. The CDR3 covers 15 residues. CDR3 nucleotide sequence: TGTGCCAGCAGCGGGGGTGGGAGAGCCTACAATGAGCAGTTCTTC. Translated: CASSGGGRAYNEQFF.

The V and J genes are TRBV6-6 and TRBJ1-6; the D gene is possibly TRBD1 (6 bases). The germline V gene has CDR1 MNHNY and CDR2 SVGAGI (reference sequence). V gave up 6 bases and J gave up 7 bases, with 16 bases separating them. There are 15 residues in the CDR3. In nucleotides, the CDR3 is TGTGCCAGCAGGGGAGGGGGAGGGGACAATTCACCCCTCCACTTT. Its translation is CASRGGGGDNSPLHF.

The chain joins TRBV28 to TRBJ1-5; D not resolved. The CDR3 is 16 amino acids. With 1 base removed from V and 0 bases from J, the gap between germline ends came to 10 bases. Germline CDR1 reads MDHEN; CDR2 reads SYDVKM. The CDR3 nucleotides read TGTGCCAGCAGTTTATTTGGACGGAATAGCAATCAGCCCCAGCATTTT. Its protein product is CASSLFGRNSNQPQHF.

The chain carries TRBV18 and TRBJ1-2, with D possibly TRBD1 on 6 matching bases. The V end lost 2 bases, the J end lost 8 bases, and 18 bases lay between the germline ends. The V gene's germline CDR1 is KGHSH and CDR2 LQKENI. The CDR3 is 15 amino acids. CDR3 region: CASSPKPKDSEGYTF. CDR3 DNA: TGTGCCAGCTCACCAAAACCGAAGGACAGCGAAGGCTACACCTTC.